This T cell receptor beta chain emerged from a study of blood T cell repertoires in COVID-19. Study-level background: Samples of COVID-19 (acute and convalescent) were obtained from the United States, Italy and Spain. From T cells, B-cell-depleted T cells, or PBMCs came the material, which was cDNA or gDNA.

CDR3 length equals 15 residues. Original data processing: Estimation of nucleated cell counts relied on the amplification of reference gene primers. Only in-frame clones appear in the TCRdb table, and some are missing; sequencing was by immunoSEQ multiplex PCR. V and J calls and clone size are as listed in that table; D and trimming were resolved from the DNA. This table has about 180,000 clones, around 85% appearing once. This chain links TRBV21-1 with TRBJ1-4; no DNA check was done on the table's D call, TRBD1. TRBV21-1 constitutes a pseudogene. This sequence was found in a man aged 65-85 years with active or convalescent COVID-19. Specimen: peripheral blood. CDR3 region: CASSTTSPQNEKLFF. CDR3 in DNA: TGTGCCAGCAGCACAACAAGCCCACAGAATGAAAAACTGTTTTTT.